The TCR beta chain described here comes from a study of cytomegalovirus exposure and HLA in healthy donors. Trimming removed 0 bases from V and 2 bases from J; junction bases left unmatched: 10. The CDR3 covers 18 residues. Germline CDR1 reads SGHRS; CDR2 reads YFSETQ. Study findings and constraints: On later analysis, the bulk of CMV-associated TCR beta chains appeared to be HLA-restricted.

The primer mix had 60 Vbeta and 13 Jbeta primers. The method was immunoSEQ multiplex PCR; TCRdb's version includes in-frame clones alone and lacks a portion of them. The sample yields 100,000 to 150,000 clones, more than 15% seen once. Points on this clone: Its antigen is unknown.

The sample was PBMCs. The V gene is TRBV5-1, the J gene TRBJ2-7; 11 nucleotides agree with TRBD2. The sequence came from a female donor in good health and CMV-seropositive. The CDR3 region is CASSLGPGPGLAAYEQYF. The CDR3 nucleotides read TGCGCCAGCAGCTTGGGGCCTGGACCGGGACTAGCGGCCTACGAGCAGTACTTC.